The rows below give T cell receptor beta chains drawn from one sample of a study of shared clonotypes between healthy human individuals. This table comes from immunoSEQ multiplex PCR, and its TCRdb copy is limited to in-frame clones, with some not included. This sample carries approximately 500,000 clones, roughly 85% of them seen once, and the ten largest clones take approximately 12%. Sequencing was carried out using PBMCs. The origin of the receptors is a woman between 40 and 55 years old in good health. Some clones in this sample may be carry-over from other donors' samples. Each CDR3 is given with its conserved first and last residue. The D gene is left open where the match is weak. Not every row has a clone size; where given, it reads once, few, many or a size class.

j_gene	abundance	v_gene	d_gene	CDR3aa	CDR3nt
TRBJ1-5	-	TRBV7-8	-	CASSLSLDPYNQPQHF	TGTGCCAGCAGCTTATCATTAGACCCTTATAATCAGCCCCAGCATTTT
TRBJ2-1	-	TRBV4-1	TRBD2	CASSQDGVVAGSYEQFF	TGCGCCAGCAGCCAGGACGGCGTAGTAGCGGGTTCGTATGAGCAGTTCTTC
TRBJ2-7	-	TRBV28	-	CASTPARGQHYEQYF	TGTGCCAGCACCCCCGCGCGGGGACAGCACTACGAGCAGTACTTC
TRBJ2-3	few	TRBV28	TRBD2	CASRSASGYTQYF	TGTGCCAGCAGATCCGCTAGCGGGTATACGCAGTATTTT
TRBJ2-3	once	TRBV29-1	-	CSVGLATTDTQYF	TGCAGCGTTGGGCTAGCGACCACAGATACGCAGTATTTT
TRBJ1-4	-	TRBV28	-	CASSLAGVGEKLFF	TGTGCCAGCAGTTTGGCAGGGGTTGGCGAAAAACTGTTTTTT
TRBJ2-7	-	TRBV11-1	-	CASSLGLDLLYEQYF	TGTGCCAGCAGCTTAGGACTAGACTTACTCTACGAGCAGTACTTC
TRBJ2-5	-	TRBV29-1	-	CSARRSQGMETQYF	TGCAGCGCCCGAAGGTCACAGGGTATGGAGACCCAGTACTTC
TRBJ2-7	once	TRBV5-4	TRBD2	CASSPRLAGGPFTYEQYF	TGTGCCAGCAGCCCCCGATTAGCGGGAGGGCCTTTCACCTACGAGCAGTACTTC
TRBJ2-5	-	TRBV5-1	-	CASREGTGQETQYF	TGCGCCAGCAGGGAGGGAACAGGGCAAGAGACCCAGTACTTC
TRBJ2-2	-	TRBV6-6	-	CASSPPGPTGELFF	TGTGCCAGCAGTCCGCCGGGACCTACCGGGGAGCTGTTTTTT
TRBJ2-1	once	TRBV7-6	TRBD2	CASSSLGLAGVRANEQFF	TGTGCCAGCAGCTCTTTAGGACTAGCGGGAGTACGGGCCAATGAGCAGTTCTTC
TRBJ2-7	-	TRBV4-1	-	CASSQINDGTYEQYF	TGCGCCAGCAGCCAAATAAACGACGGGACCTACGAGCAGTACTTC
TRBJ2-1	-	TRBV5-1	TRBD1	CASRSDEGTGVNEQFF	TGCGCCAGCAGATCGGATGAAGGGACAGGGGTAAATGAGCAGTTCTTC
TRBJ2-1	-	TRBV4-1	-	CASSQDLGSWNEQFF	TGCGCCAGCAGCCAAGATCTCGGGAGTTGGAATGAGCAGTTCTTC
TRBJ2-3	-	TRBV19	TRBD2	CASSTRSGGADTQYF	TGTGCCAGTAGTACCCGAAGTGGGGGGGCAGATACGCAGTATTTT
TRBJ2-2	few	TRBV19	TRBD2	CASSTPKLAAGELFF	TGTGCCAGTAGTACCCCCAAGCTAGCGGCCGGGGAGCTGTTTTTT
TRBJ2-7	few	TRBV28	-	CASRDPRGYGNEQYF	TGTGCCAGCAGAGACCCTCGGGGGTACGGTAACGAGCAGTACTTC
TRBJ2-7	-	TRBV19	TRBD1	CASSTRLDRFYEQYF	TGTGCCAGTAGTACCCGATTGGACAGGTTCTACGAGCAGTACTTC
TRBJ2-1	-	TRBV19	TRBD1	CASSLGTGGDEQFF	TGTGCCAGTAGTCTGGGGACAGGGGGGGATGAGCAGTTCTTC
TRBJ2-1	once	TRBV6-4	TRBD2	CASSLAGGPHEQFF	TGTGCCAGCAGTTTAGCGGGAGGGCCCCATGAGCAGTTCTTC
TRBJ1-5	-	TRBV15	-	CATSRAQGASNQPQHF	TGTGCCACCAGCAGAGCTCAGGGAGCCAGCAATCAGCCCCAGCATTTT
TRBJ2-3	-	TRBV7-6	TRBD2	CASSLELAGGGTDTQYF	TGTGCCAGCAGCTTAGAACTAGCGGGAGGCGGCACAGATACGCAGTATTTT
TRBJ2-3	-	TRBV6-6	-	CASSYGAGRADTQYF	TGTGCCAGCAGTTACGGGGCGGGAAGGGCAGATACGCAGTATTTT
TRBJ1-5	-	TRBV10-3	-	CAISESGRGSNQPQHF	TGTGCCATCAGTGAGTCGGGGAGGGGTAGCAATCAGCCCCAGCATTTT
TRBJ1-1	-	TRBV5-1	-	CASSSMDSYYTEAFF	TGCGCCAGCAGCTCGATGGACAGCTACTACACTGAAGCTTTCTTT
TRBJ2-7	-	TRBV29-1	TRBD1	CSVESGTGYEQYF	TGCAGCGTTGAATCCGGGACAGGGTACGAGCAGTACTTC
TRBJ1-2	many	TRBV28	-	CASSPGPWGYGYTF	TGTGCCAGCAGTCCTGGACCATGGGGGTATGGCTACACCTTC
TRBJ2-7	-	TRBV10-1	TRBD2	CASSALAGGGSEQYF	TGCGCCAGCAGTGCCCTAGCGGGAGGCGGGAGCGAGCAGTACTTC
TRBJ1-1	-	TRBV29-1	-	CSTNQLSGEAFF	TGCAGCACTAACCAGCTCTCCGGTGAAGCTTTCTTT
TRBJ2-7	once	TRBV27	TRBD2	CASSYGRGGYEQYF	TGTGCCAGCAGTTACGGGAGGGGGGGTTACGAGCAGTACTTC
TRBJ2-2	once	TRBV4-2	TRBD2	CASSRSLSGRADGELFF	TGTGCCAGCAGCCGCTCACTTAGCGGGAGGGCCGACGGGGAGCTGTTTTTT
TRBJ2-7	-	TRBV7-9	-	CASSLYGGGPYEQYF	TGTGCCAGCAGCTTATACGGGGGCGGACCCTACGAGCAGTACTTC
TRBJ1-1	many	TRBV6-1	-	CASSEGPFNTEAFF	TGTGCCAGCAGTGAAGGTCCTTTCAACACTGAAGCTTTCTTT
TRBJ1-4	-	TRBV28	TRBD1	CASSLVGTGGKKLFF	TGTGCCAGCAGTTTAGTAGGGACAGGGGGGAAAAAACTGTTTTTT
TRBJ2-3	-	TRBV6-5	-	CASSYSSWGRDTQYF	TGTGCCAGCAGTTACTCATCTTGGGGAAGGGATACGCAGTATTTT
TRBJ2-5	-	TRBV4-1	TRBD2	CASSQDIDLAGGPLKTQYF	TGCGCCAGCAGCCAAGATATCGACTTAGCGGGAGGGCCATTGAAGACCCAGTACTTC
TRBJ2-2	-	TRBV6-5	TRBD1	CASERDRGRTGELFF	TGTGCCAGCGAAAGGGACAGGGGAAGAACCGGGGAGCTGTTTTTT
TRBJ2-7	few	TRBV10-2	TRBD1	CASSESNRGSYEQYF	TGCGCCAGCAGTGAGTCGAACAGGGGCTCCTACGAGCAGTACTTC
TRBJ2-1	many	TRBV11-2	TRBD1	CASSLMGRGINEQFF	TGTGCCAGCAGCTTAATGGGCAGGGGGATCAATGAGCAGTTCTTC
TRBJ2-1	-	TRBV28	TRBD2	CASSFLGLSSYNEQFF	TGTGCCAGCAGTTTTCTGGGACTAAGCTCCTACAATGAGCAGTTCTTC
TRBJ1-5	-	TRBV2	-	CASSERGHRSQPQHF	TGTGCCAGCAGTGAAAGGGGTCATAGAAGTCAGCCCCAGCATTTT
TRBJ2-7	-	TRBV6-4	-	CASSDPIPEQYF	TGTGCCAGCAGTGACCCCATCCCCGAGCAGTACTTC
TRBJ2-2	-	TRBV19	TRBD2	CASSIRAGGPTGELFF	TGTGCCAGTAGTATCCGAGCGGGAGGGCCGACCGGGGAGCTGTTTTTT
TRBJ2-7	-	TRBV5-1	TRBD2	CASSPGTSGVFSYEQYF	TGCGCCAGCAGCCCCGGGACTAGCGGGGTCTTTTCCTACGAGCAGTACTTC